These T cell receptor beta chains were read from a single sample in a study of cytomegalovirus exposure and HLA in healthy donors. Assay used: immunoSEQ multiplex PCR; TCRdb lists only in-frame clones, some missing. Of approximately 120,000 clones listed, 70% to 85% are singletons. Material: PBMCs. All receptors derive from a man in his forties or fifties in good health and CMV-seropositive. The CDR3 runs from the conserved cysteine through the conserved F or W. D genes are given only for firm matches. Where a row states a size, it is once, few, many or the class of an expanded clone; other rows omit it.

clone_size,d_call,j_call,v_call,cdr3_nt,cdr3_aa
NA,TRBD1,TRBJ2-5,TRBV6-5,TGTGCCAGCCGAAGGGACAGGGGGCAAGAGACCCAGTACTTC,CASRRDRGQETQYF
NA,NA,TRBJ2-7,TRBV4-3,TGCGCCAGCAGCCAAGATCACAGGGCCACCTACGAGCAGTACTTC,CASSQDHRATYEQYF
few,NA,TRBJ2-1,TRBV7-7,TGTGCTAGCAGCTTAAACCGGGGGAGTAATGAGCAGTTCTTC,CASSLNRGSNEQFF
NA,TRBD1,TRBJ2-7,TRBV5-4,TGTGCCAGCAGCCCGACAGGGGGCACCCTATTAAACGAGCAGTACTTC,CASSPTGGTLLNEQYF
NA,TRBD1,TRBJ1-5,TRBV4-1,TGCGCCAGCAGCCCAGGGGGAACCGGCCAGCCCCAGCATTTT,CASSPGGTGQPQHF
NA,NA,TRBJ1-4,TRBV11-1,TGTGCCAGCAGCATGACTACAACTAATGAAAAACTGTTTTTT,CASSMTTTNEKLFF
NA,TRBD2,TRBJ2-3,TRBV5-4,TGTGCCAGCAGCTTGCTGGGGCGGGGGAGCACAGATACGCAGTATTTT,CASSLLGRGSTDTQYF
NA,NA,TRBJ2-3,TRBV27,TGTGCCAGCAGTCCTCTAGGGGGGGCATATGCAGATACGCAGTATTTT,CASSPLGGAYADTQYF
once,NA,TRBJ2-7,TRBV6-5,TGTGCCAGCAGACGACAGGTCTACGAGCAGTACTTC,CASRRQVYEQYF
NA,TRBD1,TRBJ2-5,TRBV7-2,TGTGCCAGCAGCTTAAACAGGGGAGAGACCCAGTACTTC,CASSLNRGETQYF
NA,TRBD1,TRBJ1-5,TRBV19,TGTGCCAGTAGTCCATTGGGCAGGGGGCTAGGCCAGCCCCAGCATTTT,CASSPLGRGLGQPQHF
few,NA,TRBJ1-2,TRBV6-5,TGTGCCAGCAGTTTCGCGACAGGTGGATTCTATGGCTACACCTTC,CASSFATGGFYGYTF
once,NA,TRBJ2-5,TRBV7-6,TGTGCCAGCAGCTTAAAGGGGAACCCGCAAGAGACCCAGTACTTC,CASSLKGNPQETQYF
NA,NA,TRBJ1-2,TRBV6-5,TGTGCCAGCAGGCCGGGACAAAACTATGGCTACACCTTC,CASRPGQNYGYTF
NA,NA,TRBJ2-1,TRBV2,TGTGCCAGCAGTCCGCGTACAGGGTCCCACAATGAGCAGTTCTTC,CASSPRTGSHNEQFF
NA,NA,TRBJ2-1,TRBV5-1,TGCGCCAGCAGCCTGGGGGTGGGGCGAGGTAATGAGCAGTTCTTC,CASSLGVGRGNEQFF
NA,NA,TRBJ2-5,TRBV7-7,TGTGCTAGCAGCTTAGCCGGACAGCAAGAGACCCAGTACTTC,CASSLAGQQETQYF
once,TRBD2,TRBJ2-7,TRBV10-1,TGCGCCACTCGGGGGGTTTTGTCCTACGAGCAGTACTTC,CATRGVLSYEQYF
few,NA,TRBJ1-1,TRBV12-5,TGTGCTAGTGGTTTGGTACTGGTACGGGGCACTGAAGCTTTCTTT,CASGLVLVRGTEAFF
few,TRBD2,TRBJ2-3,TRBV27,TGTGCCACAACACTAGCGGGGGGCCATAAGGTGACGCAGTATTTT,CATTLAGGHKVTQYF
NA,NA,TRBJ2-1,TRBV27,TGTGCCAGCAGTTCCCGCGGAGGTAGCTTAGACAATGAGCAGTTCTTC,CASSSRGGSLDNEQFF
NA,NA,TRBJ1-3,TRBV14,TGTGCCAGCAGCCCGCGAGCAGGACTTGGAAACACCATATATTTT,CASSPRAGLGNTIYF
once,TRBD1,TRBJ1-2,TRBV18,TGTGCCAGCTCACCTTTATTGTCAGGGGGCGTTAATGGCTACACCTTC,CASSPLLSGGVNGYTF
few,TRBD2,TRBJ2-1,TRBV7-6,TGTGCCAGCAGCCAAACTAGCGGGGGGGGTTTTTACAATGAGCAGTTCTTC,CASSQTSGGGFYNEQFF
NA,NA,TRBJ1-5,TRBV28,TGTGCCAGCAGTTCCCCCGCAGGGTTCCAGCCCCAGCATTTT,CASSSPAGFQPQHF
NA,NA,TRBJ1-4,TRBV5-1,TGCGCCAGCAGCCTTAGACCTGGAGGGGATGAAAAACTGTTTTTT,CASSLRPGGDEKLFF
NA,TRBD2,TRBJ2-3,TRBV19,TGTGCCAGTAGTATAGATTTCCGACTAGCGGGGGGCGGGGACGTCACAGATACGCAGTATTTT,CASSIDFRLAGGGDVTDTQYF
NA,NA,TRBJ2-7,TRBV11-3,TGTGCCACCCAGGCCAGGGATTACGAGCAGTACTTC,CATQARDYEQYF
NA,NA,TRBJ1-5,TRBV2,TGTGCCAGCACCCGGGGGAGTAGCAATCAGCCCCAGCATTTT,CASTRGSSNQPQHF
few,NA,TRBJ2-7,TRBV11-2,TGTGCCAGCAGCAGCCGCCAGGGTTTCTACGAGCAGTACTTC,CASSSRQGFYEQYF
NA,NA,TRBJ2-1,TRBV19,TGTGCCAGTAGCCTCGAGAGGCCTTACAATGAGCAGTTCTTC,CASSLERPYNEQFF
NA,NA,TRBJ1-5,TRBV7-9,TGTGCCAGCAGCTTAGCTCGGCAGGGGTCAGGTTATTGGGATCAGCCCCAGCATTTT,CASSLARQGSGYWDQPQHF
NA,NA,TRBJ1-3,TRBV28,TGTGCCAGCAGCCCCGGCGGCCTCCGGAGAAACACCATATATTTT,CASSPGGLRRNTIYF
once,NA,TRBJ1-4,TRBV28,TGTGCCAGCAGTTCTCAGGGGACGTCAAATGAAAAACTGTTTTTT,CASSSQGTSNEKLFF
few,TRBD1,TRBJ1-5,TRBV6-5,TGTGCCAGCAGTCTCCGGACAGGGTCAATTCAGCCCCAGCATTTT,CASSLRTGSIQPQHF
NA,NA,TRBJ2-3,TRBV6-5,TGTGCCAGCAGTCCGGACTGGCGCGATACGCAGTATTTT,CASSPDWRDTQYF
NA,NA,TRBJ1-5,TRBV28,TGTGCCAGCAGGTCTGCCGGGACATTTAGCAATCAGCCCCAGCATTTT,CASRSAGTFSNQPQHF
NA,NA,TRBJ2-3,TRBV6-5,TGTGCCAGCAGTAAACAAATACCGCAGGGGGATACGCAGTATTTT,CASSKQIPQGDTQYF
NA,TRBD1,TRBJ1-1,TRBV18,TGTGCCAGCTCACCCGGGACAGCGCTATCTGAAGCTTTCTTT,CASSPGTALSEAFF
few,NA,TRBJ2-3,TRBV28,TGTGCCAGCAGTTTTTGGGGCGCGGCTAGTAGCACAGATACGCAGTATTTT,CASSFWGAASSTDTQYF
NA,TRBD1,TRBJ1-2,TRBV27,TGTGCCAGCAGTTTATACGGACAGGGGAACTATGGCTACACCTTC,CASSLYGQGNYGYTF
NA,NA,TRBJ1-5,TRBV19,TGTGCCAGTAGTATAGTCGGAGGGAATCAGCCCCAGCATTTT,CASSIVGGNQPQHF
NA,NA,TRBJ2-3,TRBV5-1,TGCGCCAGCAGCAATCCCGCCGGACTACCCTTTAGCACAGATACGCAGTATTTT,CASSNPAGLPFSTDTQYF
NA,NA,TRBJ1-2,TRBV18,TGTGCCAGCGCTAATCAAGGAGGTGGCTACACCTTC,CASANQGGGYTF
NA,TRBD2,TRBJ2-5,TRBV4-3,TGCGCCAGCAGCCAAGCCTTCGGCGGGGGGTCCCAAGAGACCCAGTACTTC,CASSQAFGGGSQETQYF
NA,NA,TRBJ1-6,TRBV28,TGTGCCACCGGCGCGTTGCGGGGAAGCTCACCCCTCCACTTT,CATGALRGSSPLHF
NA,NA,TRBJ2-3,TRBV7-2,TGTGCCAGCAGGCGACCACAGGATACGCAGTATTTT,CASRRPQDTQYF
few,NA,TRBJ1-4,TRBV6-5,TGTGCCAGCAGTCCTACAGGAAGAACTAATGAAAAACTGTTTTTT,CASSPTGRTNEKLFF
NA,TRBD1,TRBJ1-5,TRBV30,TGTGCCTGGAGATCTGGACAGGGGTCTATGCCCCAGCATTTT,CAWRSGQGSMPQHF
once,NA,TRBJ1-1,TRBV27,TGTGCCAGCAGTTTAAGTCCCAGTATAACTGAAGCTTTCTTT,CASSLSPSITEAFF
NA,TRBD1,TRBJ2-5,TRBV5-1,TGCGCCAGCAGCCCGGACAGGGTACAAGAGACCCAGTACTTC,CASSPDRVQETQYF
NA,NA,TRBJ1-5,TRBV15,TGTGCCACCAGCAGGCCTCTCTCAGGTAGCAATCAGCCCCAGCATTTT,CATSRPLSGSNQPQHF
NA,NA,TRBJ2-7,TRBV29-1,TGCAGCGTTGAAGGTCTTGTGTCAGGGCTGAGCTACGAGCAGTACTTC,CSVEGLVSGLSYEQYF